The clone carrying this TCR beta chain was recorded a few times. Its antigen remains unidentified. This specimen comes from a study of blood T cells in healthy people across ages. This CDR3 comprises 16 residues. Primers used in a second PCR of roughly 7 to 12 cycles were a sample-barcoded 5' primer and a J-beta primer mix. TCRdb re-called the 5' RACE reads through MiXCR, storing one row per CDR3 protein. Among some 850,000 distinct CDR3 sequences listed, approximately 24% were seen once. Notes on the study in general: Naive and antigen-experienced cells could not be conclusively compared, given unsorted PBMCs.

These data also formed part of another study, on T cells of mothers and their children.

The J gene is TRBJ2-7, the V gene TRBV21-1; TRBD1, the table's D call, was not compared with the DNA. TRBV21-1 is termed a pseudogene. This sequence originates from a boy aged 5-17 years in good health. Sequenced: blood. CDR3: CASSKGAPGLPYEQYF. The CDR3 nucleotides are TGTGCCAGCAGCAAAGGAGCTCCGGGGCTCCCCTACGAGCAGTACTTC.